These 14 T cell receptor beta chains came from one sample sequenced in a study of shared clonotypes between healthy human individuals. The assay was immunoSEQ multiplex PCR, and TCRdb's table has in-frame clones only and misses some. Of roughly 650,000 clones in the sample, more than 95% were seen once. The sequencing sample was made of naive CD4+ T cells sorted from blood. Subset: CD45RA+ positively selected. All receptors derive from a woman aged 25 to 39 in good health.

The chain links TRBV7-2 to TRBJ1-2; tentatively, D is TRBD1 (5 bases). V shed 5 bases and J shed 7 bases, with 14 bases lying between them. The CDR3 has 13 residues. Germline V lookup: CDR1 SGHTA, CDR2 FQGNSA. CDR3 in DNA: TGTGCCAGCAGCCTAGTCCAGGGTTCTGGCTACACCTTC. The encoded protein is CASSLVQGSGYTF.

The chain couples TRBV2 to TRBJ2-2; D gene ambiguous. Germline loops: CDR1 SNHLY, CDR2 FYNNEI. This CDR3 contains 14 residues. Trimming pared 8 bases from V and 2 bases from J, leaving 12 bases between. CDR3 loop: CASFSSLNTGELFF. DNA for the CDR3: TGTGCCAGCTTCTCCTCGCTCAACACCGGGGAGCTGTTTTTT. Variable domain in full (rest from reference TRBV2 and TRBJ2-2): EPEVTQTPSHQVTQMGQEVILRCVPISNHLYFYWYRQILGQKVEFLVSFYNNEISEKSEIFDDQFSVERPDGSNFTLKIRSTKLEDSAMYFCASFSSLNTGELFFGEGSRLTVL.

The chain combines TRBV9 with TRBJ2-3; D is perhaps TRBD1 (5 bases). The ends were cut back, 3 bases at V and 2 bases at J, with 13 bases in the middle. In germline, CDR1 is SGDLS, CDR2 YYNGEE. CDR3 length: 15 amino acids. CDR3 loop: CASSGLGQTTDTQYF. For the CDR3, the DNA is TGTGCCAGCAGCGGACTCGGACAAACCACAGATACGCAGTATTTT. The variable domain in full, completed from reference TRBV9 and TRBJ2-3, reads DSGVTQTPKHLITATGQRVTLRCSPRSGDLSVYWYQQSLDQGLQFLIQYYNGEERAKGNILERFSAQQFPDLHSELNLSSLELGDSALYFCASSGLGQTTDTQYFGPGTRLTVL.

This chain links TRBV6-1 with TRBJ2-5; D may be TRBD1 or TRBD2 (5 bases each). Germline values: CDR1 MNHNS, CDR2 SASEGT. CDR3 length: 16 residues. V was clipped by 1 base and J by 3 bases, with 15 bases between them. CDR3 DNA: TGTGCCAGCAGTGAAGTATTTGGGACCCCGAAAGAGACCCAGTACTTC. It specifies CASSEVFGTPKETQYF.

This clone was observed a single time. The gene calls are TRBV7-3 and TRBJ2-1; D is unresolved. Germline-derived CDR1 and CDR2 are SGHTA and FQGTGA. Trimming took off 4 bases at V and 10 bases at J, with 8 bases between the two ends. The CDR3 runs to 11 residues. The CDR3 here is CASSSLTEQFF. CDR3 DNA: TGTGCCAGCAGCTCCCTGACCGAGCAGTTCTTC.

V usage is TRBV7-9 and J usage is TRBJ2-3, with 8 bases lining up with TRBD1. The CDR3 runs to 15 residues. Germline trimming cut 2 bases from V and 3 bases from J; bases unmatched to any gene: 4. Germline CDR1 reads SEHNR; CDR2 reads FQNEAQ (reference sequence). The CDR3 here is CASSLIRGPTDTQYF. In DNA, the CDR3 is TGTGCCAGCAGCTTAATCAGGGGGCCGACAGATACGCAGTATTTT.

The chain couples TRBV6-1 to TRBJ2-7; a possible D gene is TRBD1 (6 bases). Trimming removed 0 bases at V and 4 bases at J, with 13 bases between. This CDR3 is built from 15 residues. Germline lookup yields CDR1 MNHNS and CDR2 SASEGT. CDR3 DNA: TGTGCCAGCAGTGAAGCCGACAGGCGCTCTTACGAGCAGTACTTC. Its translation is CASSEADRRSYEQYF.

V usage is TRBV5-1 and J usage is TRBJ2-1; possibly TRBD1 or TRBD2 for D (5 bases each). The CDR3 covers 13 residues. The V end was cut by 0 bases, the J end by 12 bases, with 13 bases between. Per germline, CDR1 SGHRS and CDR2 YFSETQ. The CDR3 region has the DNA TGCGCCAGCAGCTTGGGACACGGGGCAGGGCAGTTCTTC. Encoded protein: CASSLGHGAGQFF.

This rearrangement joins TRBV15 to TRBJ1-2; 7 bases line up with TRBD1. CDR1 LNHNV and CDR2 YYDKDF come from the germline V gene (reference sequence). V was pared by 8 bases and J by 3 bases, with 9 bases of the junction left unmatched. There are 14 residues in the CDR3. The CDR3 DNA follows: TGTGCCACCCACCGGACAGGAGGGGACTATGGCTACACCTTC. It specifies CATHRTGGDYGYTF.

The gene calls are TRBV27 and TRBJ2-1, with a tentative D call TRBD2 (6 bases). V gave up 7 bases and J gave up 7 bases, with 17 bases separating them. This CDR3 region has 14 residues. Germline V gene sequence: CDR1 MNHEY, CDR2 SMNVEV (reference sequence). CDR3: CASKIAVSRNEQFF. CDR3 sequence (DNA): TGTGCCAGCAAGATAGCGGTCTCTCGGAATGAGCAGTTCTTC.

The chain recombines TRBV14 with TRBJ2-7; 9 positions match TRBD2. Germline trimming cut 5 bases from V and 6 bases from J; bases unmatched to any gene: 14. CDR1 and CDR2 (germline): SGHDN, FVKESK. The CDR3 is 16 residues long. The CDR3: CASSIPVAGASGEQYF. The CDR3 DNA is TGTGCCAGCAGCATCCCGGTAGCGGGAGCTTCGGGCGAGCAGTACTTC.

This clone was seen only once. Other DNA sequences in the same sample also yield this CDR3. The gene calls are TRBV5-1 and TRBJ2-3; D is uncertain. The CDR3 has 13 residues. Trimming left V 5 bases short and J 1 base short, with 8 bases between. Germline V lookup: CDR1 SGHRS, CDR2 YFSETQ. Here the CDR3 DNA reads TGCGCCAGCAGTCTAGGTGGCACAGATACGCAGTATTTT. Translated, it gives CASSLGGTDTQYF.

This clone was recorded once. V is TRBV2 and J is TRBJ2-5; D not resolved. The end of the DNA aligns better with TRBJ2-7, so the J call may be wrong. Germline CDR1 reads SNHLY; CDR2 reads FYNNEI. This CDR3 contains 13 residues. DNA of the CDR3: TGTGCCAGCAGTGAAGCTAGCTCCTACGAGCAGTACTTC. This translates into CASSEASSYEQYF.

This clone has a single count. V gene TRBV28 combines with J gene TRBJ2-7; possibly TRBD2 for D (5 bases). The CDR3 length is 14 residues. The V end was cut by 8 bases, the J end by 11 bases, with 25 bases between. Germline V CDR1 and CDR2: MDHEN, SYDVKM. The CDR3 spells CASRGGQAVSREYF. In DNA form, the CDR3 reads TGTGCCAGCCGGGGTGGGCAGGCGGTCAGCCGGGAGTACTTC.